The 9 T cell receptor beta chains given below trace back to one sample, sequenced in a study of beta chain features in type 1 diabetes. As every portion of the isolated RNA was reverse transcribed, the sequencing read expressed TCRB transcripts. Method: immunoSEQ multiplex PCR; TCRdb's copy keeps in-frame clones and lacks some. The sample lists over 200,000 clones; 9.5% to 13% were seen once. Regarding the study as a whole: TCRB CDR3s from Type 1 diabetes patients were moderately but significantly shorter in all four CD4+ subsets.

Their antigen targets remain unknown. The sequencing sample was made of naive CD4+ T cells from blood. These receptors originate from a man aged 25 to 40 with type 1 diabetes.

This clone was detected a few times. This sequence joins TRBV2 and TRBJ2-5, with TRBD1 matching over 7 bases. CDR1 and CDR2 from the germline V gene are SNHLY and FYNNEI. The length of the CDR3 is 15 residues. V was clipped by 7 bases and J by 0 bases; unmatched bases: 8. CDR3 in DNA: TGTGCCAGCAACAGACAGGGATGGTACCAAGAGACCCAGTACTTC. Its protein is CASNRQGWYQETQYF. The entire variable domain, with the rest obtained from reference TRBV2 and TRBJ2-5, is as follows: EPEVTQTPSHQVTQMGQEVILRCVPISNHLYFYWYRQILGQKVEFLVSFYNNEISEKSEIFDDQFSVERPDGSNFTLKIRSTKLEDSAMYFCASNRQGWYQETQYFGPGTRLLVL.

The chain is built from TRBV6-6 and TRBJ1-1, with a weak D call TRBD1 (6 bases). The V end lost 5 bases, the J end lost 7 bases, and 11 bases lay between the germline ends. Per the germline V gene, CDR1 is MNHNY and CDR2 is SVGAGI (reference sequence). The CDR3 is made up of 12 amino acids. The CDR3 DNA follows: TGTGCCAGCAGTCTAGGGACAATTGAAGCTTTCTTT. Residues: CASSLGTIEAFF.

This clone was seen only a few times. V gene TRBV11-1 combines with J gene TRBJ2-3; 9 nucleotides match TRBD1. CDR1 is SGHAT, CDR2 FQDESV, per germline (reference sequence). The V gene end was trimmed by 8 bases and the J gene end by 3 bases; junction bases not matched to a gene: 6. The CDR3 has 14 amino acids. As DNA, the CDR3 is TGTGCCAGCCGCCGGGACAGGGCAACAGATACGCAGTATTTT. This translates into CASRRDRATDTQYF.

The chain links TRBV28 to TRBJ1-5; 7 bases fit TRBD1. This CDR3 is 12 amino acids long. Unmatched junction bases numbered 4, after V lost 10 bases and J lost 4 bases. Germline V gene sequence: CDR1 MDHEN, CDR2 SYDVKM. CDR3 sequence: CATQGVNQPQHF. The CDR3 DNA reads TGTGCCACGCAGGGGGTGAATCAGCCCCAGCATTTT.

This rearrangement joins TRBV6-5 to TRBJ1-2; D is ambiguous. The CDR3 is 13 residues long. Trimming left V 0 bases short and J 1 base short, with 3 bases between. Germline CDR1 and CDR2: MNHEY and SVGAGI. The CDR3 loop is CASSYSHNYGYTF. The CDR3 DNA sequence: TGTGCCAGCAGTTACTCCCATAACTATGGCTACACCTTC.

This clone has a handful of counts. This chain links TRBV5-1 with TRBJ2-2; D is unclear. Trimming took off 1 base at V and 0 bases at J, with 7 bases between the two ends. Germline CDR1 SGHRS, CDR2 YFSETQ. This CDR3 has 15 residues. CDR3 residues: CASSLTETNTGELFF. Written as DNA, the CDR3 is TGCGCCAGCAGCTTGACGGAGACGAACACCGGGGAGCTGTTTTTT.

This clone was counted only a few times. V gene TRBV29-1 combines with J gene TRBJ1-1; TRBD1 might be the D (5 bases). This CDR3 contains 14 residues. Germline V CDR1 and CDR2: SQVTM, ANQGSEA. Trimming removed 4 bases at V and 4 bases at J, with 16 bases between. CDR3 nucleotide sequence: TGCAGCGTTGGGACCCTTACCGGGGGCACTGAAGCTTTCTTT. This encodes CSVGTLTGGTEAFF.

The gene calls are TRBV27 and TRBJ1-4; D is perhaps TRBD1 (6 bases). Trimming took off 5 bases at V and 2 bases at J, with 12 bases between the two ends. This CDR3 contains 15 residues. Germline lookup yields CDR1 MNHEY and CDR2 SMNVEV (reference sequence). CDR3 region: CASSVRGWTNEKLFF. DNA for the CDR3: TGTGCCAGCAGTGTCAGGGGATGGACTAATGAAAAACTGTTTTTT.

This clone was observed a handful of times. Here the CDR3 reads CASGRGSYNEQFF. In DNA form, the CDR3 reads TGTGCCAGCGGCAGGGGCAGTTACAATGAGCAGTTCTTC. The chain links TRBV2 to TRBJ2-1, with D possibly TRBD1 on 6 matching bases. The CDR3 has 13 residues. Trimming left V 8 bases short and J 4 bases short, with 12 bases between. Germline CDR1 and CDR2: SNHLY and FYNNEI. Using reference TRBV2 and TRBJ2-1 for the parts outside the CDR3, the full variable domain is EPEVTQTPSHQVTQMGQEVILRCVPISNHLYFYWYRQILGQKVEFLVSFYNNEISEKSEIFDDQFSVERPDGSNFTLKIRSTKLEDSAMYFCASGRGSYNEQFFGPGTRLTVL.